The 25 T cell receptor beta chains below were found in one sample sequenced in a study of cytomegalovirus exposure and HLA in healthy donors. With 60 Vbeta and 13 Jbeta primers, the PCR was carried out. Libraries were prepared by immunoSEQ multiplex PCR; TCRdb keeps only in-frame clonotypes and omits some of them. The listing records fewer than 150,000 clones. The sequencing sample was made of PBMCs. The receptors shown here come from a middle-aged man in good health and CMV-seronegative.

J is TRBJ1-2 and V is TRBV19; TRBD1 matches 9 bases. There are 13 residues in the CDR3. The ends lost 7 bases at V and 8 bases at J; junction bases unmatched: 8. Germline CDR1 is LNHDA and CDR2 is SQIVND (reference sequence). DNA of the CDR3: TGTGCCAGTACCTTACAGGGGGCGAGGGGCTACACCTTC. Protein product: CASTLQGARGYTF.

The chain links TRBV7-9 to TRBJ1-5; D is perhaps TRBD1 (5 bases). V was pared by 5 bases and J by 0 bases, with 5 bases between. The CDR3 length is 13 residues. Germline loops: CDR1 SEHNR, CDR2 FQNEAQ (reference sequence). This chain's CDR3 is CASSQGSNQPQHF. CDR3 DNA sequence: TGTGCCAGCAGCCAGGGTAGCAATCAGCCCCAGCATTTT.

V is TRBV6-5 and J is TRBJ2-3, with a weak D call TRBD2 (6 bases). Germline V gene sequence: CDR1 MNHEY, CDR2 SVGAGI. The CDR3 sequence is 13 residues long. The ends were cut back, 6 bases at V and 6 bases at J, with 13 bases in the middle. This CDR3 reads CASSRGGADTQYF. CDR3 DNA: TGTGCCAGCAGCCGCGGCGGGGCGGATACGCAGTATTTT.

The chain has TRBV5-1 and TRBJ2-5; 9 positions agree with TRBD1. Near its end, the DNA agrees better with TRBJ2-7, so the J call may be wrong. This CDR3 spans 14 amino acids. Germline lookup yields CDR1 SGHRS and CDR2 YFSETQ. CDR3 residues: CASSSAGTGNEQYF. CDR3 in DNA: TGCGCCAGCAGCTCAGCCGGGACAGGGAACGAGCAGTACTTC.

The chain is built from TRBV5-1 and TRBJ1-4; D is unresolved. This CDR3 is 12 amino acids long. Trimming shortened V by 5 bases and J by 8 bases, and 10 bases separated the two germline ends. Looked up from germline, CDR1 is SGHRS and CDR2 is YFSETQ. The chain's CDR3 is CASSSGREKLFF. The CDR3 DNA reads as TGCGCCAGCAGTTCGGGGAGAGAAAAACTGTTTTTT.

V and J are TRBV15 and TRBJ1-4; 9 bases match TRBD1. The CDR3 is 19 amino acids. In germline, CDR1 is LNHNV, CDR2 YYDKDF (reference sequence). V dropped 1 base and J dropped 3; count of bases not matched to a gene: 12. CDR3 sequence: CATSRGMWEQGAANEKLFF. As DNA, the CDR3 is TGTGCCACCAGCAGAGGCATGTGGGAACAGGGGGCCGCTAATGAAAAACTGTTTTTT.

V usage is TRBV19 and J usage is TRBJ2-5, with a possible D match to TRBD2 (6 bases). Deletions cut 5 bases from V and 0 bases from J, with 13 bases between. Germline CDR1 is LNHDA and CDR2 is SQIVND (reference sequence). There are 15 residues in the CDR3. CDR3 DNA: TGTGCCAGTAGTTGGTCGGGGGTCTACCAAGAGACCCAGTACTTC. As protein: CASSWSGVYQETQYF.

Written as DNA, the CDR3 is TGTGCCACCCGCCCTCTACCCGGTTCACCCCTCCACTTT. It yields the protein CATRPLPGSPLHF. This chain joins TRBV6-4 and TRBJ1-6; D gene ambiguous. This CDR3 is built from 13 residues. V was clipped by 10 bases and J by 9 bases, with 16 bases between them. The V gene's germline CDR1 is MRHNA and CDR2 SNTAGT.

V is TRBV7-9 and J is TRBJ2-7; possibly TRBD1 for D (6 bases). V lost 4 bases and J 2 bases, leaving 9 bases between the germline ends. Germline V lookup: CDR1 SEHNR, CDR2 FQNEAQ (reference sequence). This CDR3 comprises 13 residues. CDR3 in DNA: TGTGCCAGCAGCTCACGGACAGCCTACGAGCAGTACTTC. Translating gives CASSSRTAYEQYF. The full variable domain, its missing parts supplied by reference TRBV7-9 and TRBJ2-7, is DTGVSQNPRHKITKRGQNVTFRCDPISEHNRLYWYRQTLGQGPEFLTYFQNEAQLEKSRLLSDRFSAERPKGSFSTLEIQRTEQGDSAMYLCASSSRTAYEQYFGPGTRLTVT.

This CDR3 reads CASSRGRQQGEAFF. In DNA, the CDR3 is TGTGCCAGCAGCCGAGGGCGACAACAGGGAGAAGCTTTCTTT. This chain links TRBV6-5 with TRBJ1-1; a possible D gene is TRBD1 (6 bases). Per the germline V gene, CDR1 is MNHEY and CDR2 is SVGAGI. V was trimmed by 6 bases and J by 8 bases, leaving 19 bases between them. The CDR3 totals 14 residues.

The CDR3: CASSRGGSPNQPQHF. The CDR3 nucleotides read TGCGCCAGCAGTCGCGGAGGGTCCCCAAATCAGCCCCAGCATTTT. The chain couples TRBV10-1 to TRBJ1-5; no clear D. V lost 5 bases and J 4 bases, leaving 15 bases between the germline ends. Germline CDR1 and CDR2: WNHNN and SYGVQD (reference sequence). The CDR3 runs 15 residues.

This rearrangement joins TRBV6-5 to TRBJ2-7, with D perhaps matching TRBD2 (5 bases). V dropped 2 bases and J dropped 0 bases, with 14 bases sitting between them. Looked up from germline, CDR1 is MNHEY and CDR2 is SVGAGI. This CDR3 spans 16 amino acids. CDR3 nucleotide sequence: TGTGCCAGCAGTTACCTCCGGGCGGGTAGCTCCTACGAGCAGTACTTC. Residues: CASSYLRAGSSYEQYF.

J is TRBJ2-2 and V is TRBV2; TRBD1 agrees at 9 bases. The germline V gene has CDR1 SNHLY and CDR2 FYNNEI. The CDR3 totals 15 residues. V shed 3 bases and J 4 bases; nucleotides not matched to a gene: 3. In DNA, the CDR3 is TGTGCCAGCAGTGACCGACAGGGGGGCACCGGGGAGCTGTTTTTT. Encoded protein: CASSDRQGGTGELFF. Filled out from reference TRBV2 and TRBJ2-2, the complete variable domain reads EPEVTQTPSHQVTQMGQEVILRCVPISNHLYFYWYRQILGQKVEFLVSFYNNEISEKSEIFDDQFSVERPDGSNFTLKIRSTKLEDSAMYFCASSDRQGGTGELFFGEGSRLTVL.

A remark on this clone: The sample holds other DNA sequences that translate to the same CDR3. The CDR3 DNA is TGTGCCAGCAGCTTGGGGCCAGGGGATACTGAAGCTTTCTTT. It yields the protein CASSLGPGDTEAFF. The chain joins TRBV5-6 to TRBJ1-1, with a tentative D call TRBD1 (6 bases). Deletions cut 0 bases from V and 5 bases from J, with 11 bases between. The germline V gene has CDR1 SGHDT and CDR2 YYEEEE. The CDR3 covers 14 residues.

The chain joins TRBV10-3 to TRBJ1-5; the D gene is possibly TRBD1 (6 bases). CDR1 and CDR2 from the germline V gene are ENHRY and SYGVKD. The CDR3 length is 15 residues. V lost 9 bases and J lost 0, with 15 bases in between. The CDR3 is CAISSKGDSNQPQHF. The CDR3 nucleotides are TGTGCCATTTCGTCCAAGGGGGATAGCAATCAGCCCCAGCATTTT.

The genes are TRBV28 and TRBJ1-1, with 8 bases identical to TRBD1. The CDR3 runs to 15 residues. CDR1 and CDR2 (germline): MDHEN, SYDVKM. Trimming removed 5 bases from V and 5 bases from J; junction bases left unmatched: 10. CDR3 sequence (DNA): TGTGCCAGCAGTCCCCCCTCGGGACAGGTTACTGAAGCTTTCTTT. It is translated as CASSPPSGQVTEAFF.

The V call is TRBV7-2, the J call TRBJ2-5; D is possibly TRBD2 (6 bases). V lost 1 base to trimming and J lost 5 bases, with 17 bases between them. This CDR3 has 16 amino acids. In germline, CDR1 is SGHTA, CDR2 FQGNSA. The CDR3 region has the DNA TGTGCCAGCAGCTTAGTTCGGGCTGCAGGGAGGGAGACCCAGTACTTC. Its translation is CASSLVRAAGRETQYF. The full variable domain, rest sourced from reference TRBV7-2 and TRBJ2-5, is GAGVSQSPSNKVTEKGKDVELRCDPISGHTALYWYRQSLGQGLEFLIYFQGNSAPDKSGLPSDRFSAERTGGSVSTLTIQRTQQEDSAVYLCASSLVRAAGRETQYFGPGTRLLVL.

This chain uses TRBV29-1 with TRBJ2-7; 12 nucleotides line up with TRBD1. Germline V gene sequence: CDR1 SQVTM, CDR2 ANQGSEA. This CDR3 comprises 16 residues. J was trimmed by 3 bases and V by 2 bases; bases with no gene match: 8. Here the CDR3 reads CSVEPTGQGAFYEQYF. CDR3 nucleotide sequence: TGCAGCGTTGAACCCACGGGACAGGGGGCGTTCTACGAGCAGTACTTC.

V usage is TRBV9 and J usage is TRBJ1-4; 8 bases match TRBD1. This CDR3 is 15 amino acids long. Germline V gene sequence: CDR1 SGDLS, CDR2 YYNGEE. Unmatched junction bases numbered 6, after V lost 4 bases and J lost 4 bases. This CDR3 is CASSSQGGLNEKLFF. DNA for the CDR3: TGTGCCAGCAGCTCACAGGGGGGACTTAATGAAAAACTGTTTTTT.

J is TRBJ1-5 and V is TRBV19, with D uncertain. The V gene's germline CDR1 is LNHDA and CDR2 SQIVND (reference sequence). Trimming stripped 5 bases from V and 2 bases from J, with 13 bases between. The CDR3 consists of 15 residues. CDR3 sequence: CASSPQSFGNQPQHF. The CDR3 nucleotides read TGTGCCAGTAGTCCACAGTCTTTCGGCAATCAGCCCCAGCATTTT.

The rearrangement links TRBV7-3 to TRBJ2-5, with 10 bases that match TRBD2. Germline loops: CDR1 SGHTA, CDR2 FQGTGA. The V gene end was trimmed by 5 bases and the J gene end by 5 bases; junction bases not matched to a gene: 8. The CDR3 contains 15 residues. Here the CDR3 reads CASSPQTSGSETQYF. DNA of the CDR3: TGTGCCAGCAGCCCGCAGACTAGCGGGTCCGAGACCCAGTACTTC.

The V gene is TRBV27, the J gene TRBJ1-2; D is uncertain. The CDR3 is 13 residues long. Germline CDR1 and CDR2: MNHEY and SMNVEV (reference sequence). V dropped 6 bases and J dropped 9 bases, with 17 bases sitting between them. CDR3: CASSNDPRGSYTF. CDR3 DNA: TGTGCCAGCAGCAACGATCCTCGTGGCAGCTACACCTTC.

The V call is TRBV29-1, the J call TRBJ2-1, with D possibly being TRBD2 (5 bases). CDR1 SQVTM and CDR2 ANQGSEA come from the germline V gene. The CDR3 runs 12 residues. Trimming removed 7 bases from V and 6 bases from J, with 13 bases in between. Here the CDR3 DNA reads TGCAGCGGAGGGATAGTGGGCAATGAGCAGTTCTTC. This translates into CSGGIVGNEQFF.

This chain connects TRBV20-1 to TRBJ1-1; D unclear. Trimming shortened V by 3 bases and J by 5 bases, and 7 bases separated the two germline ends. CDR1 is DFQATT, CDR2 SNEGSKA, per germline (reference sequence). The CDR3 covers 11 residues. The CDR3 spells CSASEGTEAFF. The DNA for the CDR3 is TGCAGTGCTAGCGAGGGAACTGAAGCTTTCTTT.

The genes are TRBV28 and TRBJ2-3; possible D gene TRBD1, 6 bases. The V gene's germline CDR1 is MDHEN and CDR2 SYDVKM. V was clipped by 6 bases and J by 4 bases, with 14 bases between them. The CDR3 loop spans 14 amino acids. CDR3 residues: CASSQQGPPDTQYF. DNA for the CDR3: TGTGCCAGCAGCCAGCAGGGGCCCCCAGATACGCAGTATTTT.